This T cell receptor (beta chain) originates from a study of blood T cell repertoires in COVID-19. Across the whole study: Samples came from the United States, Italy and Spain, spanning acute and convalescent COVID-19. The analysed material was cDNA or gDNA that came from T cells, B-cell-depleted T cells, or PBMCs.

Original processing notes: Reference gene primer amplification gave estimated nucleated cell counts. Sequencing used immunoSEQ multiplex PCR; TCRdb keeps in-frame clones, though not all of them. The DNA was the basis for D and trimming; V, J and clone size are from that table. Of fewer than 300,000 clones in the sample, around nine tenths were seen once. Germline loops: CDR1 ENHRY, CDR2 SYGVKD. J lost 1 base, V lost 4 bases, and 10 bases had no gene match. The CDR3 is 19 residues long. This receptor was identified in a man in his forties who had recovered from COVID-19. The sample comprised peripheral blood. This chain links TRBV10-3 with TRBJ2-1, with 13 bases lining up with TRBD2. The CDR3 DNA reads TGTGCCATCAGTGGGGGCACTAGCGGGGGGGCCAAATCCTACAATGAGCAGTTCTTC. Protein sequence: CAISGGTSGGAKSYNEQFF.